The 6 T cell receptor beta chains listed next were all sequenced from one sample in a study of glioma-infiltrating T cells. Amplification of TCR alpha and beta CDR3 regions from RNA used iRepertoire nested multiplex PCR. TCRdb redid the calling of the multiplex PCR reads with MiXCR, one entry per CDR3 protein. The repertoire consists of about 400,000 distinct CDR3 sequences, with less than 50% occurring once and the leading ten covering about 11%. The sample taken for sequencing was glioma tissue, nonneoplastic brain tissue, or PBMCs (not recorded which). These receptors were taken from a human donor with low-grade glioma or glioblastoma, undergoing nonglioma brain surgery, or in good health (not recorded which).

This clonotype appeared many times. This sequence joins TRBV27 and TRBJ1-1; D gene unclear. V was trimmed by 3 bases and J by 1 base, leaving 12 bases between them. CDR3 length: 15 residues. The germline CDR1 and CDR2 sequences are MNHEY and SMNVEV (reference sequence). CDR3 DNA sequence: TGTGCCAGCAGTTTTAGCGCGCTAGGGAACACTGAAGCTTTCTTT. Protein: CASSFSALGNTEAFF.

This clonotype was seen more than once but under ten times. The chain couples TRBV10-3 to TRBJ1-2; D is ambiguous. This CDR3 comprises 11 residues. Trimming cost V 8 bases and J 8 bases, with 12 bases left between them. Germline V CDR1 and CDR2: ENHRY, SYGVKD. The CDR3 nucleotides read TGTGCCATCCAGAGGGAAAGCGGCTACACCTTC. Encoded protein: CAIQRESGYTF.

About this clonotype: The conserved phenylalanine or tryptophan normally closing the CDR3 is absent here, so this likely arose from a read error. The chain joins TRBV15 to TRBJ1-1; the D is unclear. CDR1 is LNHNV, CDR2 YYDKDF, per germline (reference sequence). V lost 1 base to trimming and J lost 3 bases, with 6 bases between them. The CDR3 totals 13 residues. The CDR3 here is CATSRGLDTEAFL. The CDR3, as DNA: TGTGCCACCAGCAGAGGTTTGGACACTGAAGCTTTCCTT.

The chain links TRBV6-1 to TRBJ2-3; D may be TRBD2 (5 bases). Germline loops: CDR1 MNHNS, CDR2 SASEGT. V lost 8 bases to trimming and J lost 2 bases, with 14 bases between them. The CDR3 totals 14 residues. The CDR3 loop reads CASGRTGPTDTQYF. DNA of the CDR3: TGTGCCAGCGGCCGGACTGGTCCCACAGATACGCAGTATTTT.

The rearrangement joins TRBV11-1 to TRBJ1-1; D gene unclear. V was clipped by 5 bases and J by 2 bases, with 12 bases between them. CDR3 length: 14 amino acids. Germline V gene data show CDR1 as SGHAT and CDR2 as FQDESV (reference sequence). The CDR3 DNA reads as TGTGCCAGCAGCCCCCCCCGCCTCAACACTGAAGCTTTCTTT. Protein sequence: CASSPPRLNTEAFF.

The chain is built from TRBV27 and TRBJ1-6; D remains unclear. The CDR3 covers 13 residues. V gave up 6 bases and J gave up 9 bases, with 12 bases separating them. Germline values: CDR1 MNHEY, CDR2 SMNVEV (reference sequence). The CDR3 sequence: CASSPYPVSPLHF. As DNA, the CDR3 is TGTGCCAGCAGCCCTTATCCGGTTTCACCCCTCCACTTT.